The T cell receptor (beta chain) described here comes from a study of T cells after yellow fever vaccination. The table lists this clonotype with a few counts. Its target is not known. CDR1 is SGHRS, CDR2 YFSETQ, per germline. The CDR3 runs 15 residues. After removal of 7 bases from V and 0 bases from J, the junction contained 8 bases not matched to a gene. Findings and caveats of the study: One caveat is that FACS-sorted repertoires could contain abundant clonotypes contaminating from the bulk population. Post-booster repertoires contained most primary-vaccination clones again (approximately 95% CD4, approximately 88% CD8).

It was through 5'RACE template switching that TCR cDNA was made, with a universal primer site and UMIs added. TCRdb reprocessed the 5' RACE reads with MiXCR, giving one entry per CDR3 protein. Of some 350,000 distinct CDR3 sequences listed, 11% are singletons. The V gene is TRBV5-1, the J gene TRBJ1-2, with 8 bases fitting TRBD1. The source material was PBMCs, sampled on the day of the first yellow fever vaccination. The receptor comes from a man aged 18 to 30 who received the YFV17D yellow fever vaccine. This CDR3 is CASRQGQPSNYGYTF. DNA of the CDR3: TGCGCCAGCCGACAGGGGCAGCCCTCTAACTATGGCTACACCTTC. The variable domain in full, with the rest retrieved from reference TRBV5-1 and TRBJ1-2, is KAGVTQTPRYLIKTRGQQVTLSCSPISGHRSVSWYQQTPGQGLQFLFEYFSETQRNKGNFPGRFSGRQFSNSRSEMNVSTLELGDSALYLCASRQGQPSNYGYTFGSGTRLTVV.